These T cell receptor beta chains were read from a single sample in a study of T-cell reconstitution after alpha-beta-depleted transplantation in children. TCRdb fed the PCR reads into MiXCR, producing one record per CDR3 protein. The data show hundreds of thousands of distinct CDR3 sequences, around 23% seen once. Sequenced here: PBMCs, mostly from graft donor cells, sampled 360 days after TCRalphabeta/CD19-depleted stem cell transplant. Every receptor here comes from a boy less than two years old who had a stem cell transplant for acute myeloid leukemia, so the T cells may come from the graft donor. The CDR3 runs from the conserved cysteine through the conserved F or W. A D gene is named only where the DNA matches it firmly. The listing skips clone size in some rows; elsewhere it reads once, few, many or a size class.

v_gene,abundance,d_gene,j_gene,CDR3aa,CDR3nt
TRBV28,.,.,TRBJ1-1,CASSEGGTNTEAFF,TGTGCCAGCAGTGAGGGCGGGACGAACACTGAAGCTTTCTTT
TRBV5-5,few,.,TRBJ1-3,CASSDSRGSSGNTIYF,TGTGCCAGCAGCGACTCGAGGGGTAGCTCTGGAAACACCATATATTTT
TRBV6-1,.,TRBD1,TRBJ1-5,CATQQGTNQPQHF,TGTGCCACCCAACAGGGGACGAATCAGCCCCAGCATTTT
TRBV6-5,.,.,TRBJ2-7,CASSYSSGVGGYEQYF,TGTGCCAGCAGTTACTCGAGTGGGGTAGGAGGCTACGAGCAGTACTTC
TRBV6-1,many,.,TRBJ2-2,CASNRFPDTGELFF,TGTGCCAGCAATCGTTTCCCTGACACCGGGGAGCTGTTTTTT
TRBV29-1,few,.,TRBJ2-7,CSVETDRPYEQYF,TGCAGCGTTGAAACGGACAGACCCTACGAGCAGTACTTC
TRBV20-1,few,TRBD1,TRBJ1-5,CSARGTGTGNNNQPQHF,TGCAGTGCTAGAGGTACCGGGACAGGAAATAACAATCAGCCCCAGCATTTT
TRBV6-5,few,TRBD1,TRBJ2-5,CASSYSGRGLGETQYF,TGTGCCAGCAGTTACTCGGGCAGGGGGCTGGGAGAGACCCAGTACTTC
TRBV7-2,many,.,TRBJ2-3,CASSLGRGGMDTQYF,TGTGCCAGCAGCTTAGGCCGAGGAGGGATGGATACGCAGTATTTT
TRBV24-1,few,TRBD2,TRBJ2-1,CATSSGGARYSYNEQFF,TGTGCCACCAGCAGCGGGGGGGCTCGTTACTCCTACAATGAGCAGTTCTTC
TRBV28,.,.,TRBJ1-4,CASSEPGQEKLFF,TGTGCCAGCAGTGAGCCGGGACAAGAAAAACTGTTTTTT
TRBV10-2,.,TRBD1,TRBJ2-2,CASKGTGPGELFF,TGCGCCAGCAAGGGGACAGGGCCCGGGGAGCTGTTTTTT
TRBV6-1,.,TRBD1,TRBJ2-2,CASSPTGAGTGELFF,TGTGCCAGCAGTCCCACAGGGGCAGGCACCGGGGAGCTGTTTTTT
TRBV11-1,.,TRBD1,TRBJ2-7,CASSWGFIPGQPDYEQYF,TGTGCCAGCAGCTGGGGCTTTATTCCGGGACAGCCAGACTACGAGCAGTACTTC
TRBV4-2,.,.,TRBJ2-1,CASSFAGYYNEQFF,TGTGCCAGCAGCTTCGCGGGGTACTACAATGAGCAGTTCTTC
TRBV5-1,few,TRBD1,TRBJ2-1,CASSPGRQGLYNEQFF,TGCGCCAGCAGCCCAGGTCGACAGGGCCTCTACAATGAGCAGTTCTTC
TRBV5-1,few,.,TRBJ2-2,CASSLETGTGELFF,TGCGCCAGCAGCTTGGAAACAGGGACCGGGGAGCTGTTTTTT
TRBV10-1,.,.,TRBJ2-2,CASSDRGPRGSGELFF,TGCGCCAGCAGTGACAGAGGACCGAGGGGGTCCGGGGAGCTGTTTTTT
TRBV4-1,.,.,TRBJ2-2,CASSQVNRAGELFF,TGCGCCAGCAGCCAAGTTAATAGAGCCGGGGAGCTGTTTTTT
TRBV7-2,.,.,TRBJ2-7,CASSLGGTEYEQYF,TGTGCCAGCAGCTTAGGGGGAACGGAGTACGAGCAGTACTTC
TRBV4-1,many,TRBD1,TRBJ2-3,CASSQVATTGLDTQYF,TGCGCCAGCAGCCAAGTTGCCACGACAGGGTTAGATACGCAGTATTTT
TRBV20-1,many,TRBD2,TRBJ2-1,CSATLIGGPGGSEQFF,TGCAGTGCTACTCTCATCGGCGGCCCGGGAGGGAGTGAGCAGTTCTTC
TRBV12-3/TRBV12-4,.,.,TRBJ2-1,CASSRYHQGRKMNEQFF,TGTGCCAGCAGTCGATACCACCAGGGGAGGAAAATGAATGAGCAGTTCTTC
TRBV29-1,many,TRBD1,TRBJ1-5,CSAWDSNINQPQHF,TGCAGCGCTTGGGACAGTAACATCAATCAGCCCCAGCATTTT
TRBV7-2,.,.,TRBJ2-7,CASSSEGGAYEQYF,TGTGCCAGCAGCTCCGAGGGGGGGGCCTACGAGCAGTACTTC
TRBV5-1,many,TRBD2,TRBJ2-3,CASSLGSLAGGTTDTQYF,TGCGCCAGCAGCTTAGGATCCTTGGCGGGGGGGACGACAGATACGCAGTATTTT
TRBV7-2,many,.,TRBJ2-2,CASSNYGGELFF,TGTGCCAGCAGTAACTACGGCGGGGAGCTGTTTTTT
TRBV20-1,once,TRBD1,TRBJ1-5,CSARDSSGQGTNQPQHF,TGCAGTGCTAGAGATTCCTCAGGACAGGGGACAAATCAGCCCCAGCATTTT
TRBV12-3/TRBV12-4,.,.,TRBJ2-1,CASILLNEQFF,TGTGCCAGCATCTTACTGAATGAGCAGTTCTTC
TRBV15,.,TRBD2,TRBJ2-3,CATSRDFRGGTDTQYF,TGTGCCACCAGCAGAGATTTTCGGGGGGGCACAGATACGCAGTATTTT
TRBV29-1,few,.,TRBJ1-2,CSVAQAINYGYTF,TGCAGCGTAGCACAGGCAATTAACTATGGCTACACCTTC
TRBV20-1,few,.,TRBJ1-3,CSASEGMNLGNTIYF,TGCAGTGCTAGTGAGGGGATGAATCTTGGAAACACCATATATTTT
TRBV12-3/TRBV12-4,many,.,TRBJ1-3,CASTNSGNTIYF,TGTGCCAGCACCAACTCTGGAAACACCATATATTTT
TRBV20-1,.,.,TRBJ1-6,CSATSDMASYSPLHF,TGCAGTGCTACCTCGGACATGGCATCCTACTCACCCCTCCACTTT
TRBV5-1,.,TRBD1,TRBJ2-1,CASSLGQGGHHEQFF,TGCGCCAGCAGCTTAGGACAGGGTGGTCACCATGAGCAGTTCTTC
TRBV18,.,TRBD1,TRBJ2-7,CASSPRQGAGSYEQYF,TGTGCCAGCTCACCCAGACAGGGGGCTGGAAGCTACGAGCAGTACTTC
TRBV3-1,once,TRBD2,TRBJ2-7,CASSHRTSGNYEQYF,TGTGCCAGCAGCCATCGGACTAGCGGCAACTACGAGCAGTACTTC